Detailed here is one T cell receptor (beta chain). The antigen remains undetermined. This CDR3 fails to terminate in the conserved phenylalanine or tryptophan, so it likely reflects a read error. TCRdb used MiXCR to reprocess the reads, holding one entry per CDR3 protein. The repertoire holds approximately 350,000 distinct CDR3 sequences, approximately 35% seen once, with about 13% in the top ten. The data were taken from a study of T cell repertoires in cytomegalovirus infection. In the study overall: CMV epitopes that were recently identified and HLA-C-restricted were used alongside well-studied HLA-B-restricted ones.

With 5 bases removed from V and 1 base from J, the gap between germline ends came to 14 bases. Germline lookup yields CDR1 SGHTA and CDR2 FQGNSA. There are 15 residues in the CDR3. Study-wide results and limits: The ex vivo response showed dominance by HLA-C-restricted CMV-specific TCR beta clonotypes.

The clonotype originates from a human donor in good health (CMV status not recorded). Some clones in this sample may be carry-over from other donors' samples. The source material was cultured PBMCs, sampled from culture after CMV antigen stimulation. The chain carries TRBV7-2 and TRBJ2-5; D unresolved. CDR3 sequence (DNA): TGTGCCAGCAGCCCCCGGTCGAGCGTCCAAGAGACCCAGTACGTC. Translating it yields CASSPRSSVQETQYV.